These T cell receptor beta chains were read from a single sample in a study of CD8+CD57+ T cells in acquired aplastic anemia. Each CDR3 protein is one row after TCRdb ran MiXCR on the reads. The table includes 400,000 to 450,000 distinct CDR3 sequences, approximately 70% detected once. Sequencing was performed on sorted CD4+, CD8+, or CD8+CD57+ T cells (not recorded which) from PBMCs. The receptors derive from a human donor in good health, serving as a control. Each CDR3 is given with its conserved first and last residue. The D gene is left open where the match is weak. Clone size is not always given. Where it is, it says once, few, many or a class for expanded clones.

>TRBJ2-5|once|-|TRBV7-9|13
TGTGCCAGCAGCTTTGGTAGTAAAGGGACCCAGTACTTC
CASSFGSKGTQYF
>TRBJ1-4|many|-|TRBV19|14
TGTGCCAGTAGTATCGGCAGGGCTAATGAAAAACTGTTTTTT
CASSIGRANEKLFF
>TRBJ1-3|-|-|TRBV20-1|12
TGCAGCGCTGTTCGGGGTGGAAACACCATATATTTT
CSAVRGGNTIYF
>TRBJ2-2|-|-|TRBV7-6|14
TGTGCCAGCAGCTTACTGCAGTATCACCCCCAGCATTTTTTT
CASSLLQYHPQHFF
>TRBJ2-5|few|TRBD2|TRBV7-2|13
TGTGCCAGCAGCCAAGCGGGGGCAGAGACCCAGTACTTC
CASSQAGAETQYF
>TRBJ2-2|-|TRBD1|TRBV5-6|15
TGTGCCAGCAGCCGGACAGGACCAGGGACCGGGGAGCTGTTTTTT
CASSRTGPGTGELFF
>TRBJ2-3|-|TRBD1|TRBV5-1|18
TGCGCCAGCAGCCCACTGACGGGACAGGGGGGGGGGGCAGATACGCAGTATTTT
CASSPLTGQGGGADTQYF
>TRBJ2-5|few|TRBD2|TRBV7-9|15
TGTGCCAGCAGCTTTGCGGGGGTTGGAGGGGAGACCCAGTACTTC
CASSFAGVGGETQYF
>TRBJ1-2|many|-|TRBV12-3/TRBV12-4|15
TGTGCCAGCAGTCCCGGACCCGGGGCTAACTATGGCTACACCTTC
CASSPGPGANYGYTF
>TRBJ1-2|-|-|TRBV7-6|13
TGTGCCAGCAGGGGACTGGGGGACTATGGCTACACCTTC
CASRGLGDYGYTF
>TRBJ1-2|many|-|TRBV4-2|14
TGTGCCAGCAGCCAAGAACTCGTGACAGAGGGCTACACCTTC
CASSQELVTEGYTF
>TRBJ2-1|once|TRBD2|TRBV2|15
TGTGCCACCAGCCGGGAGGGTGGGGTGGCAAATGAGCAGTTCTTC
CATSREGGVANEQFF
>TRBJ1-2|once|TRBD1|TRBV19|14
TGTGCCAGTAGTAGGGACAGGGGCGGCTATGCCTTCAACTTC
CASSRDRGGYAFNF
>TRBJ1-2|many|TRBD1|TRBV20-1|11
TGCAGTGCTCCCCGGCCGATGGGACAGGCCTTC
CSAPRPMGQAF
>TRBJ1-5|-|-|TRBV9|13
TGTGCCAGCAGCCGGGGCAACAGACAGCCCCAGCATTTT
CASSRGNRQPQHF
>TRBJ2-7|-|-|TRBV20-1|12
TGCAGTGCTTCAGGGGGGCTAGCGGAGCAGTACTTC
CSASGGLAEQYF
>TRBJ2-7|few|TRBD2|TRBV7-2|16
TGTGCCAGCAGCTTATTAGCGGGGGGCCTTTCCTACGAGCAGTACTTC
CASSLLAGGLSYEQYF
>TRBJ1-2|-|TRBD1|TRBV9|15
TGTGCCAGCAGCGTAGTCACAGGGGGAGGCTATGGCTACACCTTC
CASSVVTGGGYGYTF
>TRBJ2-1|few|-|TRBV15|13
TGTGCCGCCAGCAGACGACGGTCCAATGAGCAGTTCTTC
CAASRRRSNEQFF
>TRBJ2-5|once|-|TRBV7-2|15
TGTGCCAGCAGCTTATTCCGGGGCCGCCAAGAGACCCAGTACTTC
CASSLFRGRQETQYF
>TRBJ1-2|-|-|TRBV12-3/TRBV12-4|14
TGTGCCAGCAGTTTGGAAATCTCAAGCTATGGCTACACCTTC
CASSLEISSYGYTF
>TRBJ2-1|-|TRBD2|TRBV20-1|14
TGCAGTGCCCGCCGACTAGCGGGGGGGAGTGAGCAGTTCTTC
CSARRLAGGSEQFF
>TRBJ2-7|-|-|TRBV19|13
TGTGCCAGTAGTCTACCTCCCTCCTACGCGCAGTACTTC
CASSLPPSYAQYF
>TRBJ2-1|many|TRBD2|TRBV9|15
TGTGCCAGCAGCGTAGGTCGGGGGGGGTACAATGAGCAGTTCTTC
CASSVGRGGYNEQFF
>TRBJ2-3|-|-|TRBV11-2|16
TGTGCCAGCAGCTCCGGGGCAGGGACGTACCACATTGGGCAGTATTTT
CASSSGAGTYHIGQYF
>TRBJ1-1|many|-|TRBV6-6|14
TGTGCCAGCAGCCTCAGGGGATCAGACACTGAAGCTTTCTTT
CASSLRGSDTEAFF